The entry that follows covers one T cell receptor (beta chain) sequence. Its specific antigen is unknown. There are no base qualities to consult, and no much larger clone falls within one base. The sample originates from a study of blood T cell repertoires in COVID-19 (TCRdb year 2020). About the full investigation: Samples from collaborators originated in the United States, Italy and Spain and spanned both the acute and convalescent phases of COVID-19. The prospective study material was composed of cDNA or gDNA derived from T cells, B-cell-depleted T cells, or PBMCs. A de-identified subject ID, COVID-19 status, age in years and sex were almost always included in the sample metadata. The samples were drawn from the first 160 participants of the ongoing ImmuneRACE study and from over 950 subjects provided by 6 global collaborators. Deeply sampled blood TCRbeta repertoires from subjects exposed to, actively infected with, or recovered from COVID-19 were included in the dataset. Where available, HLA class I and class II types were taken from metadata supplied by the sample provider and were not determined by assay-based typing. The repertoires were released in a freely available public database intended as a resource for research on the immune response to SARS-CoV-2. The study at large found these results: How much clinical and demographic metadata was included differed by source and by participant, and the metadata was provided uncurated.

Each collaborating institution followed its own protocols to collect whole blood in K2EDTA tubes. For TCRbeta analysis, collaborator samples were shipped as frozen whole blood, as isolated PBMCs, or as DNA extracted from either sample type. Sequences SGHNT (CDR1) and YYREEE (CDR2) are obtained from the germline V gene (reference sequence). The CDR3 goes from the cysteine to the phenylalanine over 14 residues. Kept here is only the CDR3 DNA, which spans 42 bases and is read in frame from base 1. Clipping removes 4 bases from V and 6 bases from J, with 4 as the unmatched junction base count. TCRbeta CDR3 regions were amplified from genomic DNA by means of the immunoSEQ Assay, a bias-controlled multiplex PCR. As for the original processing: Within the assay, amplification of reference gene primers was used to estimate how many nucleated cells each sample contained. Sequence reads were collapsed and filtered to measure the absolute abundance of every unique TCRbeta CDR3 rearrangement. For each sample, productive Simpson clonality was calculated by taking the square root of Simpson's diversity index across productive rearrangements. TCRdb took over this immuneACCESS table, retaining in-frame rearrangements with V and J assigned. Such tables are incomplete; in checked studies, under half of the missing clones stem from an unresolved V gene, and the remainder is unexplained. Clone size and the V and J calls come from that table; the DNA yielded D and trimming. The sample table lists 200,000 to 300,000 clones, over 75% of them with a count of one. The leading ten clones occupy roughly 8.6% of the sample.

This receptor was taken from a human donor in a cohort sampled during active COVID-19. The V and J segments used are TRBV5-4 and TRBJ1-6; 7 nucleotides in the junction match TRBD1. The material sequenced was peripheral blood. The CDR3 is CASSTGTVNSPLHF. The nucleotides are TGTGCCAGCAGCACTGGGACAGTTAATTCACCCCTCCACTTT. Extended through the reference TRBV5-4 and TRBJ1-6 proteins, this CDR3 yields the full variable domain: ETGVTQSPTHLIKTRGQQVTLRCSSQSGHNTVSWYQQALGQGPQFIFQYYREEENGRGNFPPRFSGLQFPNYSSELNVNALELDDSALYLCASSTGTVNSPLHFGNGTRLTVT.